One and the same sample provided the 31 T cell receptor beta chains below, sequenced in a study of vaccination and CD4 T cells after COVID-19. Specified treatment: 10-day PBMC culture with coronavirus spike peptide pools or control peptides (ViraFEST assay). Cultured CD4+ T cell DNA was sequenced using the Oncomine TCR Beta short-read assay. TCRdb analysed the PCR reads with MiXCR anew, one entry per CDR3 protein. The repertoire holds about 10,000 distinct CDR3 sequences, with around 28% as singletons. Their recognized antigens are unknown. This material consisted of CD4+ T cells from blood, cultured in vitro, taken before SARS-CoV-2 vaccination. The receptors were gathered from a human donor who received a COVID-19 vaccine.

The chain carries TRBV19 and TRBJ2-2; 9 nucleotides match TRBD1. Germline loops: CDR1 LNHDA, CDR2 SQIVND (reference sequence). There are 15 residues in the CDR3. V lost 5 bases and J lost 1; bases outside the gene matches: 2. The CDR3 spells CASSWTGENTGELFF. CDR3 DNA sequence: TGTGCCAGTAGTTGGACAGGGGAGAACACCGGGGAGCTGTTTTTT.

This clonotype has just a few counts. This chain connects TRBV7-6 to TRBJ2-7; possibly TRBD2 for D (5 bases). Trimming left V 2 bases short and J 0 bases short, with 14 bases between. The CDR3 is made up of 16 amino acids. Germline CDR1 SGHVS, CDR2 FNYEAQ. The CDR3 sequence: CASSLWGSGPSYEQYF. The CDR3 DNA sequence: TGTGCCAGCAGCTTATGGGGAAGCGGCCCCTCCTACGAGCAGTACTTC.

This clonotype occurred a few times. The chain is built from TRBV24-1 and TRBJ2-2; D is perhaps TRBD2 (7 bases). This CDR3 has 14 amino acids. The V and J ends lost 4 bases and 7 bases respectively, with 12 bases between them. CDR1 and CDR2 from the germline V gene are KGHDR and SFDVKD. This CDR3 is CATSEGGAGGELFF. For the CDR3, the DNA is TGTGCCACCAGTGAGGGGGGGGCTGGCGGGGAGCTGTTTTTT.

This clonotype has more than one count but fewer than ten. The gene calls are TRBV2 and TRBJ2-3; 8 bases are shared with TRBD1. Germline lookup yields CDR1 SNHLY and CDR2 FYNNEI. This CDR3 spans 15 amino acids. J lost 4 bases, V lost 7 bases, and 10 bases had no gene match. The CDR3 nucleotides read TGTGCCAGCACCGTCCTGACAGGGGAGGCAGATACGCAGTATTTT. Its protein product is CASTVLTGEADTQYF.

CDR3 protein: CASSRTGVKETQYF. The CDR3 nucleotides are TGTGCCAGCAGTAGGACAGGGGTAAAAGAGACCCAGTACTTC. The chain is built from TRBV28 and TRBJ2-5; 9 bases match TRBD1. The CDR3 has 14 amino acids. J gave up 3 bases and V 5 bases, and 4 bases lay outside the gene matches. Germline assignment: CDR1 MDHEN and CDR2 SYDVKM.

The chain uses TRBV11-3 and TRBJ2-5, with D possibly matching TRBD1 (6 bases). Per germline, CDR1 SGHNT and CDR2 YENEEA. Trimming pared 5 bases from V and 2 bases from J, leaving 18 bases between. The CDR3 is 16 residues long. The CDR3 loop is CASSPRRGGGQETQYF. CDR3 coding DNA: TGTGCCAGCAGCCCCCGCAGGGGTGGAGGACAAGAGACCCAGTACTTC. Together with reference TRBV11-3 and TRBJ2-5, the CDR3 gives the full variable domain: EAGVVQSPRYKIIEKKQPVAFWCNPISGHNTLYWYLQNLGQGPELLIRYENEEAVDDSQLPKDRFSAERLKGVDSTLKIQPAELGDSAVYLCASSPRRGGGQETQYFGPGTRLLVL.

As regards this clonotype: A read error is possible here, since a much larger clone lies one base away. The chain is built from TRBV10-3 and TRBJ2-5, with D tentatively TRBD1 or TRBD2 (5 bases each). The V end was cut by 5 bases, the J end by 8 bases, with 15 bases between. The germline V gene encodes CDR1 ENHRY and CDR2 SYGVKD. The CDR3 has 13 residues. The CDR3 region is CAISPRARGTQYF. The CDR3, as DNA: TGTGCCATCAGTCCCCGGGCGAGGGGCACCCAGTACTTC.

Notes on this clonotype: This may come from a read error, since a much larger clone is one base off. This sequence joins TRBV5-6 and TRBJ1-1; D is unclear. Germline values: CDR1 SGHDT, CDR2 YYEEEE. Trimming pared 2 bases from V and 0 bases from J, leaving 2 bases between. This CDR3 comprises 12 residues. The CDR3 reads CASSFVNTEAFF. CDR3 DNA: TGTGCCAGCAGCTTCGTGAACACTGAAGCTTTCTTT. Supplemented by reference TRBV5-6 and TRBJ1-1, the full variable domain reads DAGVTQSPTHLIKTRGQQVTLRCSPKSGHDTVSWYQQALGQGPQFIFQYYEEEERQRGNFPDRFSGHQFPNYSSELNVNALLLGDSALYLCASSFVNTEAFFGQGTRLTVV.

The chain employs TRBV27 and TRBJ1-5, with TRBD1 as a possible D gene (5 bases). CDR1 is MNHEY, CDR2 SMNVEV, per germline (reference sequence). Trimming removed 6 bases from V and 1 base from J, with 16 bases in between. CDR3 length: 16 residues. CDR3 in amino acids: CASSRRWGSSNQPQHF. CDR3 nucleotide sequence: TGTGCCAGCAGCCGACGTTGGGGGTCGAGCAATCAGCCCCAGCATTTT.

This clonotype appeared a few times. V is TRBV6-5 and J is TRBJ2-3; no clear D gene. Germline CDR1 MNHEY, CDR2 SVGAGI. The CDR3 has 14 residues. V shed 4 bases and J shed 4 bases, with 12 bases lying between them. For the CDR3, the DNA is TGTGCCAGCAGTTCCCGCCACTCCGCAGATACGCAGTATTTT. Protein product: CASSSRHSADTQYF.

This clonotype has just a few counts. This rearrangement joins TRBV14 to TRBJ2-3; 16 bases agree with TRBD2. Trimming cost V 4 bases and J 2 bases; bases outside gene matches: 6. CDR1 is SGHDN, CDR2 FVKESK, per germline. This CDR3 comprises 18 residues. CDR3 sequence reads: CASSPGLAGGRFTDTQYF. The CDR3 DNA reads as TGTGCCAGCAGCCCGGGACTAGCGGGGGGGCGATTCACAGATACGCAGTATTTT. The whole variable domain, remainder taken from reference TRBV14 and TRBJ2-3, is EAGVTQFPSHSVIEKGQTVTLRCDPISGHDNLYWYRRVMGKEIKFLLHFVKESKQDESGMPNNRFLAERTGGTYSTLKVQPAELEDSGVYFCASSPGLAGGRFTDTQYFGPGTRLTVL.

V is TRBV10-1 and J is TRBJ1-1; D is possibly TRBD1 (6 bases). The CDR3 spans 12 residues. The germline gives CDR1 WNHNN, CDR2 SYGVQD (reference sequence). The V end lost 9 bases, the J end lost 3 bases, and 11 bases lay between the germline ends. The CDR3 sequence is CARDSADTEAFF. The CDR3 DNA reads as TGCGCCAGGGACAGTGCAGACACTGAAGCTTTCTTT.

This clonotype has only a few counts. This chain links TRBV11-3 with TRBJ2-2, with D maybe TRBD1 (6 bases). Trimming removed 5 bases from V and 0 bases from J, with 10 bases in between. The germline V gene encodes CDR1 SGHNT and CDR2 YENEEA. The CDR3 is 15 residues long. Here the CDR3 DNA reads TGTGCCAGCAGCCCCGGGACACCGAACACCGGGGAGCTGTTTTTT. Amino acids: CASSPGTPNTGELFF.

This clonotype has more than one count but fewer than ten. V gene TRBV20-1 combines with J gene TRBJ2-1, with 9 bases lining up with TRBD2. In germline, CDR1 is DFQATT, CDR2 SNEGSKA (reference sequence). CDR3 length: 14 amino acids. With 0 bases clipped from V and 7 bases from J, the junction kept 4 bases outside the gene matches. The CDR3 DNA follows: TGCAGTGCTAGAGAGCGGGGGGGCCCAAATGAGCAGTTCTTC. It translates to CSARERGGPNEQFF.

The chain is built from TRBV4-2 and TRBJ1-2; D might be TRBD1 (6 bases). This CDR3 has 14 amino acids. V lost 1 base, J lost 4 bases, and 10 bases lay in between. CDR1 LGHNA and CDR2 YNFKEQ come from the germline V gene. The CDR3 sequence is CASSQGQAIYGYTF. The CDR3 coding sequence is TGTGCCAGCAGCCAAGGACAGGCGATCTATGGCTACACCTTC.

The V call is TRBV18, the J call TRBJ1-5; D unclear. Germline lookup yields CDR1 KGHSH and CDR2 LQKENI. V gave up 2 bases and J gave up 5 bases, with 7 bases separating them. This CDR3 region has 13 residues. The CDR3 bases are TGTGCCAGCTCACCAATGGTGGATCAGCCCCAGCATTTT. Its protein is CASSPMVDQPQHF.

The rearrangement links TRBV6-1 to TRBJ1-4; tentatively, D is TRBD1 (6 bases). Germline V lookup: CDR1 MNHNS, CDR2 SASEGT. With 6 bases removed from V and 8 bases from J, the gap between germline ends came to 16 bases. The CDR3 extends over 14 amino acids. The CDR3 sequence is CASRETGSGEKLFF. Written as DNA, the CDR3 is TGTGCCAGCAGAGAGACAGGATCCGGGGAAAAACTGTTTTTT.

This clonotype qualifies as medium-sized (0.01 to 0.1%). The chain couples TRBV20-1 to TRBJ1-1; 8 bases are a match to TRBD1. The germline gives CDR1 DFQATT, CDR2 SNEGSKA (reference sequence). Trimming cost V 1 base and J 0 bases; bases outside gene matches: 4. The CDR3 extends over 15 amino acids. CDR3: CSARGQGQLNTEAFF. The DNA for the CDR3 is TGCAGTGCTAGAGGACAGGGGCAATTGAACACTGAAGCTTTCTTT.

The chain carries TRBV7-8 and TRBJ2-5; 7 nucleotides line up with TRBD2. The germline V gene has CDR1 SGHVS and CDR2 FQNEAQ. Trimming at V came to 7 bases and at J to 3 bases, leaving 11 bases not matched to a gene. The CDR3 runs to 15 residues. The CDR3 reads CASNPRVGGKETQYF. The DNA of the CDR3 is TGTGCCAGCAACCCAAGGGTGGGGGGGAAAGAGACCCAGTACTTC.

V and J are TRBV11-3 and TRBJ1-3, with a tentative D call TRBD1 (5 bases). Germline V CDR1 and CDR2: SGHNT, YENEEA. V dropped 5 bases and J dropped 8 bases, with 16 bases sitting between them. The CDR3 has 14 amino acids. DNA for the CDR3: TGTGCCAGCAGCCCCCAGGAGGGACGGTACACCATATATTTT. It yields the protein CASSPQEGRYTIYF. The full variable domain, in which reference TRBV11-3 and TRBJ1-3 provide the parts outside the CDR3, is EAGVVQSPRYKIIEKKQPVAFWCNPISGHNTLYWYLQNLGQGPELLIRYENEEAVDDSQLPKDRFSAERLKGVDSTLKIQPAELGDSAVYLCASSPQEGRYTIYFGEGSWLTVV.

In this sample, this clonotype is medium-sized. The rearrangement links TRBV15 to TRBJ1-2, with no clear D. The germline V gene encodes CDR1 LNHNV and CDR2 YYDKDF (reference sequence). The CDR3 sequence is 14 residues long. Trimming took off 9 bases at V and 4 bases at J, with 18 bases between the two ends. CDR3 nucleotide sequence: TGTGCCACTAGTCTAGTGGGCAGGAGCTATGGCTACACCTTC. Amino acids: CATSLVGRSYGYTF.

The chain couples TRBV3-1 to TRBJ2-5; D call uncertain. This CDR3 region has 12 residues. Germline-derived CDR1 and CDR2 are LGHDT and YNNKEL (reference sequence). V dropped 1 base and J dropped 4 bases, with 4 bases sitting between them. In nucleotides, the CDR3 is TGTGCCAGCAGCCAAGTTGGAGAGACCCAGTACTTC. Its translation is CASSQVGETQYF.

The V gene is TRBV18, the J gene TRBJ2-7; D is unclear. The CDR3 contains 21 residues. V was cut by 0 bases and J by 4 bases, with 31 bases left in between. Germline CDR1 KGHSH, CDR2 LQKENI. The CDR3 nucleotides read TGTGCCAGCTCACCACCGGTGGTAAGGTCCCGAACCCTTAGGCCACGGTACGAGCAGTACTTC. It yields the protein CASSPPVVRSRTLRPRYEQYF.

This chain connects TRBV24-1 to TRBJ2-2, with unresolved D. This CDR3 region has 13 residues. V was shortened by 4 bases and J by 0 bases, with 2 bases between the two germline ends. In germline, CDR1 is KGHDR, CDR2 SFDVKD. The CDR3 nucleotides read TGTGCCACCAGTGACCCGAACACCGGGGAGCTGTTTTTT. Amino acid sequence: CATSDPNTGELFF.

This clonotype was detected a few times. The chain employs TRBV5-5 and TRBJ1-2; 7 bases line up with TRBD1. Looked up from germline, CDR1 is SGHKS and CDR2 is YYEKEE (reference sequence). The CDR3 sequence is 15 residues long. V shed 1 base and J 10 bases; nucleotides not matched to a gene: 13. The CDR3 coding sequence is TGTGCCAGCAGCTTGAGGGACAGTGACAAATTTGCCTACACCTTC. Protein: CASSLRDSDKFAYTF.

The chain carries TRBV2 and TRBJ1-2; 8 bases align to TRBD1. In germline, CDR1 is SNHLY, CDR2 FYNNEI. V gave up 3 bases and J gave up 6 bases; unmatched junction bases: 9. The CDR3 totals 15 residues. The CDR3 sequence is CASSESRQGRNGYTF. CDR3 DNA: TGTGCCAGCAGTGAGTCTCGACAGGGGAGGAATGGCTACACCTTC.

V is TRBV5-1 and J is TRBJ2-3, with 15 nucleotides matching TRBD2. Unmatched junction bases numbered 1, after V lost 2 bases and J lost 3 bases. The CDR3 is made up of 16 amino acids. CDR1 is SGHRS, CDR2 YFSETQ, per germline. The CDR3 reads CASSFGLAGGTDTQYF. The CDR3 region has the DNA TGCGCCAGCAGCTTCGGACTAGCGGGGGGGACAGATACGCAGTATTTT.

Here the CDR3 reads CASSLGADYSNQPQHF. The CDR3 bases are TGCGCCAGCAGCCTGGGGGCAGATTATAGCAATCAGCCCCAGCATTTT. The chain couples TRBV5-1 to TRBJ1-5, with a weak D call TRBD1 (6 bases). The V end was cut by 4 bases, the J end by 0 bases, with 14 bases between. The CDR3 totals 16 residues. Per the germline V gene, CDR1 is SGHRS and CDR2 is YFSETQ.

The CDR3 DNA follows: TGCAGTGCTAGAGATGCCCGCTCGAATTCACCCCTCCACTTT. Its translation is CSARDARSNSPLHF. The chain recombines TRBV20-1 with TRBJ1-6; D gene uncertain. Trimming shortened V by 0 bases and J by 7 bases, and 10 bases separated the two germline ends. CDR1 DFQATT and CDR2 SNEGSKA come from the germline V gene (reference sequence). The CDR3 is made up of 14 amino acids.

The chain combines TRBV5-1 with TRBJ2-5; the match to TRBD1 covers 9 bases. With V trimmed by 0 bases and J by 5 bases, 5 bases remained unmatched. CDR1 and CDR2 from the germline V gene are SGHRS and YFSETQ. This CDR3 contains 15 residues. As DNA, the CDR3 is TGCGCCAGCAGCTTGGCCTTGGACAGGGGTGAGACCCAGTACTTC. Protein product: CASSLALDRGETQYF.

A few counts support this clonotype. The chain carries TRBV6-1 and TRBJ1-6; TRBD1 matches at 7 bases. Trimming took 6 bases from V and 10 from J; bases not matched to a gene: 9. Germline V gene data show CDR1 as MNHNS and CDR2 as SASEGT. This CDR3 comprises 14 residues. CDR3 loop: CASSVTGVGSPLHF. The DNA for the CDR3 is TGTGCCAGCAGCGTAACAGGGGTTGGGTCACCCCTCCACTTT.